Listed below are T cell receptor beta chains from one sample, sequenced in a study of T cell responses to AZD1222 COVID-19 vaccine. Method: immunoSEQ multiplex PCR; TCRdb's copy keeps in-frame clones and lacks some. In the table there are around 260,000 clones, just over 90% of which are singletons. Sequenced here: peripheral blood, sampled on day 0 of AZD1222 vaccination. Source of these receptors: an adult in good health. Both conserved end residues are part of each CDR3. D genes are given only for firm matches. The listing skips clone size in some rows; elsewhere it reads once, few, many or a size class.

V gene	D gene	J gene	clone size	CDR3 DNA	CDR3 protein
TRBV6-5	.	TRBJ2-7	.	TGTGCCAGCAGACGGGCTGGGCTAGACGAGCAGTACTTC	CASRRAGLDEQYF
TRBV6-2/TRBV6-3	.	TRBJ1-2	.	TGTGCCAGCAGTTCCCAGGGGAGATATGGCTACACCTTC	CASSSQGRYGYTF
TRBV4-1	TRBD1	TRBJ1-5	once	TGCGCCAGCAGCCAACGTACAGGGGGCGGACAGCCCCAGCATTTT	CASSQRTGGGQPQHF
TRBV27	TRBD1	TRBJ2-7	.	TGTGCCAGCAGTTTCTCAGGGGGAGAGCAGTACTTC	CASSFSGGEQYF
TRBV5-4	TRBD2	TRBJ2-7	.	TGTGCCAGCAGCCCCGGACTAGCGGGAGATCTCTACGAGCAGTACTTC	CASSPGLAGDLYEQYF
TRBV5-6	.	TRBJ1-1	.	TGTGCCAGCAGCTTGGGCCGGTATTCTTCTGAAGCTTTCTTT	CASSLGRYSSEAFF
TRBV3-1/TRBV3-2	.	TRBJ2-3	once	TGTGCCAGCTTGAGTCAGGATACGCAGTATTTT	CASLSQDTQYF
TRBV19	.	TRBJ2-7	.	TGTGCCAGTAGTATTCCCTCCGCAGGGGGGCCCTACGAGCAGTACTTC	CASSIPSAGGPYEQYF
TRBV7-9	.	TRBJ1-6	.	TGTGCCAGCAGCTCCCGGGGCAGGGTAGATTCACCCCTCCACTTT	CASSSRGRVDSPLHF
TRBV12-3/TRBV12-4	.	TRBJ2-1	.	TGTGCCAGCAGTCCATTCGAGCGGCAGTTCTTC	CASSPFERQFF
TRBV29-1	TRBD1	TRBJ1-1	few	TGCAGCGCCGGGACAGGGGTTGTGAACACTGAAGCTTTCTTT	CSAGTGVVNTEAFF
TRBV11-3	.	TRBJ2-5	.	TGTGCCAAGCGCCAAGAGACCCAGTACTTC	CAKRQETQYF
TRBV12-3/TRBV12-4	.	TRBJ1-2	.	TGTGCCAGCAGTTTGAAAGGGAACTATGGCTACACCTTC	CASSLKGNYGYTF
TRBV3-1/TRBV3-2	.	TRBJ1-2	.	TGTGCCAGCAGCTTAGACGCCGGCTACACCTTC	CASSLDAGYTF
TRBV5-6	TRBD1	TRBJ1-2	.	TGTGCCAGCAGTTCTACAGGGGGCGCCGGGCAGGGCTACACCTTC	CASSSTGGAGQGYTF
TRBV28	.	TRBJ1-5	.	TGTGCCAGCAGTACGAATCAGCCCCAGCATTTT	CASSTNQPQHF
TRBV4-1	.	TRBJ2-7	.	TGCGCCAGCAGCCCCCGGAGGGGGCCCTACGAGCAGTACTTC	CASSPRRGPYEQYF
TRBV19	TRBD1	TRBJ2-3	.	TGTGCCAGTAGTATCAGGGCAGGGGGAACAGATACGCAGTATTTT	CASSIRAGGTDTQYF
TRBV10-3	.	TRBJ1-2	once	TGTGCCATCGGGGAGATTTCTAACTATGGCTACACCTTC	CAIGEISNYGYTF
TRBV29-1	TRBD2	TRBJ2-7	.	TGCAGCGTTGTCGGAGCGGGGAGCTCCTACGAGCAGTACTTC	CSVVGAGSSYEQYF
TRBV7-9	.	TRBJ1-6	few	TGTGCCAGCAGCCGGACGGATTGGGATTCACCCCTCCACTTT	CASSRTDWDSPLHF
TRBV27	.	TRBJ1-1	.	TGTGCCAGCAGTTTATCAGCCAACACTGAAGCTTTCTTT	CASSLSANTEAFF
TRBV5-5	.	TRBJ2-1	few	TGTGCCAGCAGCTCCCAGCGCTCCCCGGGGGATGAGCAGTTCTTC	CASSSQRSPGDEQFF
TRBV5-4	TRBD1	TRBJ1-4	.	TGTGCCAGCACCAGACAGGGTTCAGGAACTAATGAAAAACTGTTTTTT	CASTRQGSGTNEKLFF
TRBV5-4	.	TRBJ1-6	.	TGTGCCAGCAGCTTCAACGGGGGGGATTCACCCCTCCACTTT	CASSFNGGDSPLHF
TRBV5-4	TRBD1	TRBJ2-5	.	TGTGCCAGCAGCAGGGACAGTTCGGTGGGGGAGACCCAGTACTTC	CASSRDSSVGETQYF
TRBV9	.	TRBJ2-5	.	TGTGCCAGCAGCGTAGTAGAGGGGCGGGAAGAGACCCAGTACTTC	CASSVVEGREETQYF
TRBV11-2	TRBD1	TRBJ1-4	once	TGTGCCAGCACCGTAACAGGGGGTAATGAAAAACTGTTTTTT	CASTVTGGNEKLFF
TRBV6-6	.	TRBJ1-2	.	TGTGCCAGCAGTTACCCTGAAAGCTATGGCTACACCTTC	CASSYPESYGYTF
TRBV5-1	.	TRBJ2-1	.	TGCGCCAGCAGCTTGTCAGCCCTGGGCTATGAGCAGTTCTTC	CASSLSALGYEQFF
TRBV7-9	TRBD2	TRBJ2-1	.	TGTGCCAGCAGCTCCGCTAGCGGCGTTCCGTTCTTC	CASSSASGVPFF
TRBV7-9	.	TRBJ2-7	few	TGTGCCAGCAGCTCGGGACGTTTTTACGAGCAGTACTTC	CASSSGRFYEQYF
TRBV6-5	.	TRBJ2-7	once	TGTGCCAGCAGATTCGTACCATCCTCCTACGAGCAGTACTTC	CASRFVPSSYEQYF
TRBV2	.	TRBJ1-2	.	TGTGCCAGCGCCTTCACCAGGGGAGAGGATGGCTACACCTTC	CASAFTRGEDGYTF
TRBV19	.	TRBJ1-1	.	TGTGCCAGTAGTATCGCGGTAGGTACTGAAGCTTTCTTT	CASSIAVGTEAFF
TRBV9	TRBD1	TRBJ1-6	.	TGTGCCAGCAGCCCCGGACAGGTTTATAATTCACCCCTCCACTTT	CASSPGQVYNSPLHF
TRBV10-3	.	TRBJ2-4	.	TGTGCCATCAGTGAGTCGAGAAGGGGGTCCCGAAACATTCAGTACTTC	CAISESRRGSRNIQYF
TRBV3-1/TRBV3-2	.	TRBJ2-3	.	TGTGCCAGCAGCCAAGATGTGGGGAGGGGGGGCACAGATACGCAGTATTTT	CASSQDVGRGGTDTQYF
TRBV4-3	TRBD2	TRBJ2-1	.	TGCGCCAGCAGCCAAGTCACCGGGACTAGCAGCTACAATGAGCAGTTCTTC	CASSQVTGTSSYNEQFF
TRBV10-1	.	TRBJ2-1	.	TGCGCCACCCCGGAACTCCCGGCCCACAATGAGCAGTTCTTC	CATPELPAHNEQFF
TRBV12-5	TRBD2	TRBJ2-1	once	TGTGCTAGTGGTTTGGGAGCGGGAGGTACAAATGAGCAGTTCTTC	CASGLGAGGTNEQFF
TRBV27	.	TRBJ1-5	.	TGTGCCAGCAGTTTATCGACTATGGGGAATCAGCCCCAGCATTTT	CASSLSTMGNQPQHF
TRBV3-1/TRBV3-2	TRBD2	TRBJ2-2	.	TGTGCCAGCCAGCGGGAGTACACCGGGGAGCTGTTTTTT	CASQREYTGELFF
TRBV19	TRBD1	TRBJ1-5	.	TGTGCCAGTAGTATACTCGGACAGGGAGTGCGTCAGCCCCAGCATTTT	CASSILGQGVRQPQHF
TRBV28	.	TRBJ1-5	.	TGTGCCAGCAGCCCATCCCATCAGCCCCAGCATTTT	CASSPSHQPQHF
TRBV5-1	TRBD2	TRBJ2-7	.	TGCGCCAGCATGCGATCTAGCGGGTCCTACGAGCAGTACTTC	CASMRSSGSYEQYF
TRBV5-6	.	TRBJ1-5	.	TGTGCCAGCAGCTTGGGTCAGGCAAATCAGCCCCAGCATTTT	CASSLGQANQPQHF
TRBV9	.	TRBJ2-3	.	TGTGCCAGCAGCGTGGGGGATACGCAGTATTTT	CASSVGDTQYF
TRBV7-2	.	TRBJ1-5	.	TGTGCCAGCAGCTTAGACTTCAATCAGCCCCAGCATTTT	CASSLDFNQPQHF
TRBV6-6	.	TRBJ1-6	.	TGTGCCAGCAGTCAGACCGGGACCGGGTTTAATTCACCCCTCCACTTT	CASSQTGTGFNSPLHF
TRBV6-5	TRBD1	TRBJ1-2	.	TGTGCCACGAGGGTACAGGGGATGTTTTACTATGGCTACACCTTC	CATRVQGMFYYGYTF
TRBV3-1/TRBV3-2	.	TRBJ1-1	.	TGTGCCAGCAGCCCCGCCGGGCTCCGGAACACTGAAGCTTTCTTT	CASSPAGLRNTEAFF